This TCR beta chain was sequenced in a study of vaccination effects on CD4 cells after COVID-19. About the research overall: It was a median of 72 days after the second dose that post-vaccine samples were obtained.

Study-wide points: Clones that were induced by infection or by vaccine showed marked contraction late after vaccination.

Antigen-specific CD4+ T cell clonotypes were called by their expansion after viral peptide-pool culture in ViraFEST. Between days 9 and 11 of culture, CD4+ T cells were separated out. All study participants received two doses of BNT162b2 or mRNA-1273 vaccine. Nucleocapsid antibody tests were negative, and the vaccine recipients had no prior SARS-CoV-2 infection. The culture medium for two million PBMC per well included approximately 10 IU/ml IL-2 and 9 to 10 ug/ml peptides. About this clone: Its antigen remains unknown.

Method: immunoSEQ multiplex PCR; TCRdb's copy keeps in-frame clones and lacks some. The sample gives fewer than 40,000 clones, roughly 79% of which show up once; approximately 2% is in the top ten. Sample: CD4+ T cells from PBMCs cultured with HCoV-NL63 spike peptides, taken after COVID-19 vaccination. The TCR was taken from a human donor who received a COVID-19 vaccine. Some clones in this sample may be carry-over from other donors' samples.

DNA for the CDR3: TGCGCCAGCAGCCCCTCGGATTCCGGTACGAACTATGGCTACACCTTC. It translates to CASSPSDSGTNYGYTF. The rearrangement uses TRBV4-1 and TRBJ1-2, with D unclear. V lost 4 bases and J lost 2, with 17 bases in between. In germline, CDR1 is MGHRA, CDR2 YSYEKL. This CDR3 has 16 residues.